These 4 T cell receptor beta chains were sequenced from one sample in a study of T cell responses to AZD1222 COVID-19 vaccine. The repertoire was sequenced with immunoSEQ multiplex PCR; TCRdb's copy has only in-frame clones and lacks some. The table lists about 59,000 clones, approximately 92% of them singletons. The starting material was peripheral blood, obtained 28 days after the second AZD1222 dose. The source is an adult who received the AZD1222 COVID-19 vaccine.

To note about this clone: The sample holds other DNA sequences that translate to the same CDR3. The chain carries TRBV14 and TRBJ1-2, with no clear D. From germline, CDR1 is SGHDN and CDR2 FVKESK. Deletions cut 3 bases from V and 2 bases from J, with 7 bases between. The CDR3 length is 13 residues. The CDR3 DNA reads TGTGCCAGCAGCCATACGGACAACTATGGCTACACCTTC. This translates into CASSHTDNYGYTF.

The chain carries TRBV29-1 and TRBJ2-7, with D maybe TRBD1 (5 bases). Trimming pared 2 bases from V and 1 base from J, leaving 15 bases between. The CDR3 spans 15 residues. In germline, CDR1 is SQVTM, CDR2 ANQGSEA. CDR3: CSVELPRGPSYEQYF. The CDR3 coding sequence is TGCAGCGTTGAACTCCCTAGGGGCCCTTCCTACGAGCAGTACTTC.

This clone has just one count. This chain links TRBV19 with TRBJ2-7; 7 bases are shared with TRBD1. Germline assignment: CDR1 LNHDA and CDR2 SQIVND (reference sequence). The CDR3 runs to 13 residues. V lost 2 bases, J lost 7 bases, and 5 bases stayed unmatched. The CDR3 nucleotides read TGTGCCAGTAGTATAAGACAGGGCGAAGAGCAGTACTTC. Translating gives CASSIRQGEEQYF.

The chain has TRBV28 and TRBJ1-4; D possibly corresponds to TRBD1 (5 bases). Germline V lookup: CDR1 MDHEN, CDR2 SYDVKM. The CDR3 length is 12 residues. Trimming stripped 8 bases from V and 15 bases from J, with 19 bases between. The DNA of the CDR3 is TGTGCCAGCGGGACTTATAATGTGAGGGTGTTTTTT. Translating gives CASGTYNVRVFF.